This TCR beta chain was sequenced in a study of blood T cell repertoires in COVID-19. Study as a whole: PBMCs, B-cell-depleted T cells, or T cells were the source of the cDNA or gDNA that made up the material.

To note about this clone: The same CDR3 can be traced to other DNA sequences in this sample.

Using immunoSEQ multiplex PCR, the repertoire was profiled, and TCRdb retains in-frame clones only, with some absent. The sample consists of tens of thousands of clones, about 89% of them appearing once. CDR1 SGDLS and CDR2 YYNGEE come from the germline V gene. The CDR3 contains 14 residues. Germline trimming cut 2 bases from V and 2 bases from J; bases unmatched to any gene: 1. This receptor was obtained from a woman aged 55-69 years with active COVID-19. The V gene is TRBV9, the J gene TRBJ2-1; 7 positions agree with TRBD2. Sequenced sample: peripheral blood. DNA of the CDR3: TGTGCCAGCAGCGTGGGGGGGACCTACAATGAGCAGTTCTTC. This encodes CASSVGGTYNEQFF.